This TCR beta chain emerged from a study of blood T cell repertoires in COVID-19. On the study more broadly: Acute and convalescent COVID-19 samples came from the United States, Italy and Spain.

TCRdb's copy holds only in-frame clones and misses some; the assay was immunoSEQ multiplex PCR. The sample lists around 100,000 clones; roughly nine tenths were seen once. Germline V lookup: CDR1 SNHLY, CDR2 FYNNEI. Between the trimmed V and J ends, which lost 7 bases and 1 base, there was a span of 11 bases. There are 13 residues in the CDR3. Sequencing was carried out using peripheral blood. The clonotype originates from a woman older than 75 with acute or convalescent COVID-19. This chain connects TRBV2 to TRBJ2-7; no reliable D call. This CDR3 is CASTAHSSYEQYF. The DNA of the CDR3 is TGTGCCAGCACCGCCCACAGTTCCTACGAGCAGTACTTC.